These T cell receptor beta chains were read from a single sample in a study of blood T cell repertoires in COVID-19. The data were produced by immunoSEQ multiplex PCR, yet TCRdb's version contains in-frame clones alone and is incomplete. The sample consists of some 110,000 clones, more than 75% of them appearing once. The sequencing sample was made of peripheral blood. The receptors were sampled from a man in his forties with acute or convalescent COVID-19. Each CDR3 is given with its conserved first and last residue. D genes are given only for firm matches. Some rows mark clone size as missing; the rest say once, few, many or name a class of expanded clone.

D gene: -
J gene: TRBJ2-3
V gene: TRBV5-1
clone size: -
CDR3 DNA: TGCGCCAGCAGCTTGGTATCAGGCCCTAGCACAGATACGCAGTATTTT
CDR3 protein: CASSLVSGPSTDTQYF

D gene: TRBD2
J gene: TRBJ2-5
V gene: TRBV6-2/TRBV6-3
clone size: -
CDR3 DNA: TGTGCCAGCAGTTACTCGTTGGGCCAGGGAGGGCGGCAAGAGACCCAGTACTTC
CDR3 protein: CASSYSLGQGGRQETQYF

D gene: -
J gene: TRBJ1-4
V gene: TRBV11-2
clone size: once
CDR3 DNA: TGTGCCAGCAGCTTCCGGCGGGGTGAAAAACTGTTTTTT
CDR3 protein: CASSFRRGEKLFF

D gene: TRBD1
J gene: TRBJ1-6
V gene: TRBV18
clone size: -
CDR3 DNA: TGTGCCAGCTCACCCGGGACAGGGGGGAATTCACCCCTCCACTTT
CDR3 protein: CASSPGTGGNSPLHF

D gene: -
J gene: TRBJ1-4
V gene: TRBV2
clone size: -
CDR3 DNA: TGTGCCAGCAGAGGGGCCGAGAGGGAAAAACTGTTTTTT
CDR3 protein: CASRGAEREKLFF

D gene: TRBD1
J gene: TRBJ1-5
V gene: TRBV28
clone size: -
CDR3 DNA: TGTGCCAGCAGTATAAGCACAGGGGTAAGTCCCCAGCATTTT
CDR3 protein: CASSISTGVSPQHF

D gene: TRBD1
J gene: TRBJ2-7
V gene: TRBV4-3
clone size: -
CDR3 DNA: TGCGCCAGCAGCCAGGGACAGGGAGTAACCTACGAGCAGTACTTC
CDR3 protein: CASSQGQGVTYEQYF

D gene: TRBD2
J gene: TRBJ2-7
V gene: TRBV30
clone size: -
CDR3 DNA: TGTGCCTGGAGTCGGACTAGCGGGAGCTCCTACGAGCAGTACTTC
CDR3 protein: CAWSRTSGSSYEQYF

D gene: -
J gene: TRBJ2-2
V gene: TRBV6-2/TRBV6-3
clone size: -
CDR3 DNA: TGTGCCAGCAGTTACTGGGAGGAAAAGACCGGGGAGCTGTTTTTT
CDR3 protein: CASSYWEEKTGELFF

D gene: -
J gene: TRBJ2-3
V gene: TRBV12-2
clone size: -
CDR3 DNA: TGTGCAAGTCGCTTAGCAGCGGCTGACAGGGGGCGGACCACAGATACGCAGTATTTT
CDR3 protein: CASRLAAADRGRTTDTQYF

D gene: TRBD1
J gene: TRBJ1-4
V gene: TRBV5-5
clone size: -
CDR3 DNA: TGTGCCAGCAGCCCCGGGACAGGGGACCGAGAAAAACTGTTTTTT
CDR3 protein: CASSPGTGDREKLFF

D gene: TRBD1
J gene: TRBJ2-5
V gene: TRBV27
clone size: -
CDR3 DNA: TGTGCCAGCAGCCGACCGGGACAGCAAGAGACCCAGTACTTC
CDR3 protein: CASSRPGQQETQYF

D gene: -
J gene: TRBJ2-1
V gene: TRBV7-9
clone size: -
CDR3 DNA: TGTGCCAGCAGTTCCATAGCACCCGAGCAGTTCTTC
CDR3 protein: CASSSIAPEQFF

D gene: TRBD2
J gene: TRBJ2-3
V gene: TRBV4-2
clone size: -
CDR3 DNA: TGTGCCAGCAGCCAACATTCCGGGGGGGCCGGTTCCACAGATACGCAGTATTTT
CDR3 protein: CASSQHSGGAGSTDTQYF

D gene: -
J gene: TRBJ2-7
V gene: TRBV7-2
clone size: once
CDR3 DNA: TGTGCCAGCAGCTTTTGGAGCCGGGACACCCTCTACGAGCAGTACTTC
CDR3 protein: CASSFWSRDTLYEQYF

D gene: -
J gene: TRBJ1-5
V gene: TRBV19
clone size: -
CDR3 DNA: TGTGCCAGTAGTCGGAGGGAGGGCAATCAGCCCCAGCATTTT
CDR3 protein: CASSRREGNQPQHF

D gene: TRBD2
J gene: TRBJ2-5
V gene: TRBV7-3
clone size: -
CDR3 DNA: TGTGCCAGCAGCTTTAGCGGGGGGGCGGAGACCCAGTACTTC
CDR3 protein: CASSFSGGAETQYF

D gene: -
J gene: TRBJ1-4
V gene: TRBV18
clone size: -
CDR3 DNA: TGTGCCAGCTCACCACCGGGCAGGCCGTCTGTAAAACTGTTTTTT
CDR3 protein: CASSPPGRPSVKLFF

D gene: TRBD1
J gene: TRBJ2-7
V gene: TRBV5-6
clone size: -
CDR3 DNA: TGTGCCAGCAGCTTGACCGGGACAGGGTATCACGAGCAGTACTTC
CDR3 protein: CASSLTGTGYHEQYF

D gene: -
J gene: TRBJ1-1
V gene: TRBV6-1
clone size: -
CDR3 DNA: TGTGCCAGCAACTACAGGAAGACTGAAGCTTTCTTT
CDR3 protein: CASNYRKTEAFF

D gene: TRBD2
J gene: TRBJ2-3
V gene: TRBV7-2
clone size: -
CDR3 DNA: TGTGCCAGCAGCTTATCAGGCGGGAGTAGGGCAGATACGCAGTATTTT
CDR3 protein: CASSLSGGSRADTQYF

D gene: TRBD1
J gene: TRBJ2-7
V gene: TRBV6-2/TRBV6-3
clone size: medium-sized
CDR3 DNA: TGTGCCAGCAGTTACTCGAGCAAGAAGCAGGGGGTCCCCTACGAGCAGTACTTC
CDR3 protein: CASSYSSKKQGVPYEQYF

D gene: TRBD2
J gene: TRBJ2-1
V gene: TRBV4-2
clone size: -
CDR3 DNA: TGTGCCAGCAGCAAGGGGACTAGCGGGGGGATCTATGAGCAGTTCTTC
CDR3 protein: CASSKGTSGGIYEQFF

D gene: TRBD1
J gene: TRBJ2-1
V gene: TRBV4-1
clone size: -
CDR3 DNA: TGCGCCAGCACCAAATGGGACAGGGATGGTGAGCAGTTCTTC
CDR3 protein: CASTKWDRDGEQFF

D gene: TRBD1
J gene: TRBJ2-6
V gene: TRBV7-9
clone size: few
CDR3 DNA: TGTGCCAGCAGCTTGGGACAGCCAGCCTCTGGGGCCAACGTCCTGACTTTC
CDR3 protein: CASSLGQPASGANVLTF

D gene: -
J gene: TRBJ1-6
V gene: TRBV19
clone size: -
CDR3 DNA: TGTGCCAGTAGTTTGGACAACTATAATTCACCCCTCCACTTT
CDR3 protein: CASSLDNYNSPLHF

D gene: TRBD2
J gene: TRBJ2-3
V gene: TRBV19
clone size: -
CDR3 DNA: TGTGCCAGTAGTATAGCTCTAGCGGGGGGACACACAGATACGCAGTATTTT
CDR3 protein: CASSIALAGGHTDTQYF

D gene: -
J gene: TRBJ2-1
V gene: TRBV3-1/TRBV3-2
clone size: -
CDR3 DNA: TGTGCCAGCAGCCCCGCTGGGGGGGCGGGTGAGCAGTTCTTC
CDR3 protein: CASSPAGGAGEQFF

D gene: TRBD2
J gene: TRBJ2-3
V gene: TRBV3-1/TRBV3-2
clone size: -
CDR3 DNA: TGTGCCAGCAGCCACCAACTAGCGGGGGGGAGAGATACGCAGTATTTT
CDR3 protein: CASSHQLAGGRDTQYF

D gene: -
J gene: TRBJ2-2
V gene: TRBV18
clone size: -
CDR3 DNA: TGTGCCAGCTCACCCGGACAGATTGGCACCGGGGAGCTGTTTTTT
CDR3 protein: CASSPGQIGTGELFF

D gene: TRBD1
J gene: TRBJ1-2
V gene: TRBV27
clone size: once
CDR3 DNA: TGTGCCAGCAGTGACAGGGGTTATGGCTACACCTTC
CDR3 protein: CASSDRGYGYTF

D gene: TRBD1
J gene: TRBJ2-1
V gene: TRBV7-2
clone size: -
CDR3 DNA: TGTGCCAGCAGCGTACAGGGGGCCCGTGAGCAGTTCTTC
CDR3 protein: CASSVQGAREQFF

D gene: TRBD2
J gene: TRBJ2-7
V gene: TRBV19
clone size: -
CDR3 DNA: TGTGCCAGTAGTAGGCATCTAGCGGGGGGCTCCTACGAGCAGTACTTC
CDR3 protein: CASSRHLAGGSYEQYF

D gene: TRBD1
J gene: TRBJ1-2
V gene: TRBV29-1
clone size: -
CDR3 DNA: TGCAGCGTGGGACAGCGCGTCCTAGGCTACACCTTC
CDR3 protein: CSVGQRVLGYTF

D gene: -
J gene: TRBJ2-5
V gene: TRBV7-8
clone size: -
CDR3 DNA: TGTGCCAGCAAGGTCAGCCTCGAGGGGACCCAGTACTTC
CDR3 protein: CASKVSLEGTQYF

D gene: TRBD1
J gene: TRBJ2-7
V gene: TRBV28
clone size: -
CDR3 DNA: TGTGCCAGCAGGAAGGCACAGGGGACCTACGAGCAGTACTTC
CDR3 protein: CASRKAQGTYEQYF

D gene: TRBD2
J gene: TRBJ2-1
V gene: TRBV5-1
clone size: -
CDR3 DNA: TGCGCCAGCAGACTAGCGGGGGCCGGCAATGAGCAGTTCTTC
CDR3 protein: CASRLAGAGNEQFF

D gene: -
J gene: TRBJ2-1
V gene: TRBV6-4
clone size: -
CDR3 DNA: TGTGCCAGCAGTGACTCCTGGCTCAATGAGCAGTTCTTC
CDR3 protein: CASSDSWLNEQFF

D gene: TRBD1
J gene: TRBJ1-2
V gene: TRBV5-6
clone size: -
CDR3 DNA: TGTGCCAGCAGCTACGGGACAGGGGGCGAAGGCTACACCTTC
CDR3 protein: CASSYGTGGEGYTF

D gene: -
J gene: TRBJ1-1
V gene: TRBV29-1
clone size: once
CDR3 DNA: TGCAGCGTTGACCTCCGTAGAATGAACACTGAAGCTTTCTTT
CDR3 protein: CSVDLRRMNTEAFF

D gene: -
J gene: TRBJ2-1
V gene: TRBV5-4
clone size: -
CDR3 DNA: TGTGCCAGCAGCCTGTTGGGGGGGGGCCTAAATGAGCAGTTCTTC
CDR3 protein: CASSLLGGGLNEQFF

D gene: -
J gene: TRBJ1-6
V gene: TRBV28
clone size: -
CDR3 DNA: TGTGCCAGCACGACGGGGGTAGGGTCACCCCTCCACTTT
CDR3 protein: CASTTGVGSPLHF

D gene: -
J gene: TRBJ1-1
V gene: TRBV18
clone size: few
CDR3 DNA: TGTGCCAGCTCACCGGCGGGAGGTACTGAAGCTTTCTTT
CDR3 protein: CASSPAGGTEAFF